This T cell receptor (beta chain) was sequenced in a study of CD8 T cells in Susac syndrome. The CDR3 has 15 residues. V dropped 3 bases and J dropped 0 bases, with 9 bases sitting between them. Per germline, CDR1 MNHNY and CDR2 SVGAGI (reference sequence). In contrast to the negatively isolated CD8+ and CD4+ T cells, TEMRA cells were FACS-enriched. Roughly 0.45 to 1 ug RNA was reverse transcribed with random hexamers. The authors amplified TCR beta CDR3 across 54 Vbeta and 13 Jbeta using immunoSEQ multiplex PCR. One entry per CDR3 protein results from TCRdb running MiXCR on the immunoSEQ multiplex PCR reads. The repertoire holds 300,000 to 350,000 distinct CDR3 sequences, with 92% as singletons.

Sequencing used CD4+ T cells from PBMCs. This TCR was sampled from a human donor with multiple sclerosis. This chain joins TRBV6-6 and TRBJ1-5, with D perhaps matching TRBD1 (5 bases). The CDR3 DNA reads TGTGCCAGCAGTTATGCACAGGCTAGCAATCAGCCCCAGCATTTT. Translating gives CASSYAQASNQPQHF.